This T cell receptor (beta chain) derives from a study of T cell changes during pregnancy in multiple sclerosis. The data were produced by immunoSEQ multiplex PCR, yet TCRdb's version contains in-frame clones alone and is incomplete. This sample carries 55,000 to 65,000 clones, around 90% of them seen once, and the ten largest clones take 3% to 4%. CDR1 LGHNA and CDR2 YSLEER come from the germline V gene. The germline V and J ends were trimmed by 0 bases and 5 bases, with 9 bases remaining between them. The CDR3 is 14 amino acids. The chain links TRBV4-3 to TRBJ2-3; D uncertain. The TCR was taken from a female donor in good health, enrolled as a control in a pregnancy study. The sample consisted of peripheral blood, taken in the first trimester of pregnancy. The CDR3 sequence is CASSQEGVVDTQYF. The CDR3 region has the DNA TGCGCCAGCAGCCAAGAAGGAGTTGTAGATACGCAGTATTTT.